This T cell receptor beta chain comes out of a study of cytotoxic CD8 clonotypes in ibrutinib-treated CLL. Study summary: After a median of around 68 months, roughly 15 patients stayed remitted and approximately 12 progressed; responses had been partial in around 24 and complete in 2. The study recorded mean values of approximately 260,000 productive templates and approximately 94,000 productive rearrangements per sample. General observations from the study: Timing of sampling differed between sustained-remission and progressing patients.

To note about this clone: Its specificity is not known.

Around 2 micrograms of genomic DNA from cryopreserved PBMCs went into TCR beta libraries. The CDR3 has 16 residues. The V end was cut by 4 bases, the J end by 8 bases, with 24 bases between. Germline CDR1 reads SGHRS; CDR2 reads YFSETQ. Measured with immunoSEQ multiplex PCR; TCRdb has only the in-frame clones, and not every one. The data show 20,000 to 30,000 clones, 70% to 75% seen once. This sample comprised PBMCs, obtained after 12 months of ibrutinib treatment. The receptor was derived from a human donor with chronic lymphocytic leukemia. V usage is TRBV5-1 and J usage is TRBJ1-2; D is uncertain. CDR3 nucleotide sequence: TGCGCCAGCAGCCCCTATCCCGGATCGTTGGAAGTAGGCTACACCTTC. This codes for CASSPYPGSLEVGYTF.